These 25 T cell receptor beta chains came from one sample sequenced in a study of T cells in Graves' hyperthyroidism and ophthalmopathy. Using RNA transcripts as the source, TCR beta CDR3 regions were amplified. During a first-round RT-PCR of the TCR CDR3, the HTBI primer set was used. TCRdb reprocessed the multiplex PCR reads via MiXCR and lists one record per CDR3 protein. Of a few hundred thousand distinct CDR3 sequences in the sample, approximately 15% were seen once. Specimen: blood. Receptor source: a woman between 40 and 50 years old with Graves' ophthalmopathy.

Concerning this clonotype: Possible read error: a much larger clone is one base away. The J gene is TRBJ1-5, the V gene TRBV6-2 or TRBV6-3; unclear D gene. Deletions cut 7 bases from V and 5 bases from J, with 15 bases between. Germline CDR1 is MNHEY and CDR2 is SVGEGT. The CDR3 has 14 residues. The CDR3 protein is CASNGPLPHQPQHF. DNA of the CDR3: TGTGCCAGCAATGGGCCTTTACCCCATCAGCCCCAGCATTTT.

This clonotype was counted many times. The chain links TRBV7-2 to TRBJ2-1; 7 positions match TRBD2. Germline trimming cut 1 base from V and 3 bases from J; bases unmatched to any gene: 3. CDR3 length: 15 residues. CDR1 is SGHTA and CDR2 is FQGNSA in the germline V gene. CDR3 amino acids: CASSLGASGYNEQFF. DNA of the CDR3: TGTGCCAGCAGCTTAGGGGCTAGCGGCTACAATGAGCAGTTCTTC.

Here the CDR3 reads CASSSRQGAETQYF. The DNA for the CDR3 is TGTGCCAGCAGCTCCCGACAGGGGGCGGAGACCCAGTACTTC. This rearrangement joins TRBV5-4 to TRBJ2-5; TRBD1 matches at 10 bases. This CDR3 region has 14 residues. The V gene end was trimmed by 3 bases and the J gene end by 5 bases; junction bases not matched to a gene: 4. CDR1 is SGHNT and CDR2 is YYREEE in the germline V gene (reference sequence).

This clonotype occurred many times. This chain uses TRBV7-2 with TRBJ2-1; 12 bases align to TRBD2. The CDR3 runs to 17 residues. Germline-derived CDR1 and CDR2 are SGHTA and FQGNSA. The V gene end was trimmed by 4 bases and the J gene end by 10 bases; junction bases not matched to a gene: 14. This CDR3 reads CASSSLGPSGRAEEQFF. The DNA for the CDR3 is TGTGCCAGCAGCTCATTAGGGCCTAGCGGGAGGGCTGAAGAGCAGTTCTTC. Using reference TRBV7-2 and TRBJ2-1 for the parts outside the CDR3, the full variable domain is GAGVSQSPSNKVTEKGKDVELRCDPISGHTALYWYRQSLGQGLEFLIYFQGNSAPDKSGLPSDRFSAERTGGSVSTLTIQRTQQEDSAVYLCASSSLGPSGRAEEQFFGPGTRLTVL.

The chain uses TRBV10-3 and TRBJ1-4; D is perhaps TRBD1 (5 bases). The CDR3 runs 14 residues. V was clipped by 3 bases and J by 7 bases, with 12 bases between them. In germline, CDR1 is ENHRY, CDR2 SYGVKD. CDR3 nucleotide sequence: TGTGCCATCAGTGACTCGGGGGGGGGTGAAAAACTGTTTTTT. Translated, it gives CAISDSGGGEKLFF.

This chain joins TRBV27 and TRBJ2-2; D is perhaps TRBD1 (6 bases). The CDR3 has 13 residues. CDR1 MNHEY and CDR2 SMNVEV come from the germline V gene (reference sequence). Trimming cost V 8 bases and J 1 base, with 8 bases left between them. CDR3 protein: CASEDRNTGELFF. In DNA, the CDR3 is TGTGCCAGCGAGGACAGGAACACCGGGGAGCTGTTTTTT.

This clonotype has at least ten counts. The V and J genes are TRBV20-1 and TRBJ2-3; tentatively, D is TRBD1 (5 bases). The CDR3 runs 14 residues. The V end lost 6 bases, the J end lost 0 bases, and 13 bases lay between the germline ends. Germline V gives CDR1 DFQATT, CDR2 SNEGSKA (reference sequence). This CDR3 is CSAYDRLSTDTQYF. In nucleotides, the CDR3 is TGCAGTGCCTACGACAGACTTAGCACAGATACGCAGTATTTT.

The table lists this clonotype with many counts. Mismatch with germline at one junction end may stem from a read error. J is TRBJ1-2 and V is TRBV2; 9 nucleotides match TRBD1. The germline CDR1 and CDR2 sequences are SNHLY and FYNNEI. The CDR3 is made up of 12 amino acids. In nucleotides, the CDR3 is TGTGCCAGCAGTGAAATGGGACAGGGCAGGCCCTTC. This sequence encodes CASSEMGQGRPF.

This clonotype turned up a few times. This chain uses TRBV9 with TRBJ2-7, with a tentative D call TRBD1 (6 bases). Trimming left V 3 bases short and J 0 bases short, with 10 bases between. Looked up from germline, CDR1 is SGDLS and CDR2 is YYNGEE. The CDR3 totals 14 residues. Here the CDR3 DNA reads TGTGCCAGCAGCGAGGGGGTCGGCTCCTACGAGCAGTACTTC. The encoded protein is CASSEGVGSYEQYF.

This clonotype came up a few times. The J gene is TRBJ1-2, the V gene TRBV6-4, with D unclear. CDR3 size: 15 residues. Per the germline V gene, CDR1 is MRHNA and CDR2 is SNTAGT. Trimming took 6 bases from V and 5 from J, leaving 19 bases between them. CDR3: CASREDGQGRYGYTF. As DNA, the CDR3 is TGTGCCAGCAGAGAAGACGGTCAAGGGAGGTATGGCTACACCTTC.

J is TRBJ2-1 and V is TRBV19; no definite D call. Trimming shortened V by 4 bases and J by 0 bases, and 13 bases separated the two germline ends. The germline V gene has CDR1 LNHDA and CDR2 SQIVND (reference sequence). The CDR3 covers 16 residues. CDR3 coding DNA: TGTGCCAGTAGTACCGGTCGCAGAAGCTCCTACAATGAGCAGTTCTTC. It is translated as CASSTGRRSSYNEQFF.

This clonotype has just a few counts. V is TRBV30 and J is TRBJ1-2; D is ambiguous. The CDR3 extends over 12 amino acids. The V end lost 4 bases, the J end lost 4 bases, and 10 bases lay between the germline ends. Germline V gene lookup returns CDR1 GTSNPN and CDR2 SVGIG (reference sequence). The CDR3 loop reads CAWIRQRYGYTF. CDR3 coding DNA: TGTGCCTGGATCAGGCAGCGCTATGGCTACACCTTC.

This clonotype was recorded at least ten times. J is TRBJ2-7 and V is TRBV11-2; 8 bases match TRBD2. From germline, CDR1 is SGHAT and CDR2 FQNNGV. This CDR3 contains 15 residues. Trimming cost V 5 bases and J 5 bases; bases outside gene matches: 11. CDR3 region: CASSPPGGGYDEQYF. The CDR3 nucleotides read TGTGCCAGCAGCCCCCCGGGAGGGGGGTACGACGAGCAGTACTTC.

This clonotype was counted ten times or more. The chain is built from TRBV5-1 and TRBJ1-1, with D uncertain. Per germline, CDR1 SGHRS and CDR2 YFSETQ. This CDR3 is built from 13 residues. The V gene lost 5 bases and the J gene lost 3 bases, with 11 bases spanning the gap. The CDR3 DNA sequence: TGCGCCAGCAGTTCCTACATGGACACTGAAGCTTTCTTT. This encodes CASSSYMDTEAFF.

This clonotype was recorded a few times. This chain uses TRBV29-1 with TRBJ1-1; TRBD1 is a possible D gene (6 bases). CDR1 SQVTM and CDR2 ANQGSEA come from the germline V gene. The CDR3 totals 14 residues. V was shortened by 3 bases and J by 6 bases, with 17 bases between the two germline ends. The CDR3 region has the DNA TGCAGCGTTGACGAGTGGCCTCCAGGGGCTGAAGCTTTCTTT. Its protein is CSVDEWPPGAEAFF. The full variable domain, in which reference TRBV29-1 and TRBJ1-1 provide the parts outside the CDR3, is SAVISQKPSRDICQRGTSLTIQCQVDSQVTMMFWYRQQPGQSLTLIATANQGSEATYESGFVIDKFPISRPNLTFSTLTVSNMSPEDSSIYLCSVDEWPPGAEAFFGQGTRLTVV.

CDR3 nucleotides: TGTGCCAGCAGCCTTGGGACACGAAATAATGAAAAACTGTTTTTT. Its translation: CASSLGTRNNEKLFF. The chain uses TRBV7-9 and TRBJ1-4, with D possibly TRBD1 on 6 matching bases. The CDR3 covers 15 residues. V was clipped by 5 bases and J by 4 bases, with 14 bases between them. Germline CDR1 SEHNR, CDR2 FQNEAQ (reference sequence).

This sequence joins TRBV7-2 and TRBJ2-1, with D perhaps TRBD1 or TRBD2 (5 bases each). With the DNA end fitting TRBJ2-7 better, the J assignment may be wrong. This CDR3 contains 13 residues. CDR1 SGHTA and CDR2 FQGNSA come from the germline V gene. The chain's CDR3 is CASRGPAYNEQYF. The CDR3 DNA follows: TGTGCCAGCCGGGGACCAGCCTACAATGAGCAGTACTTC.

The sample holds a few counts of this clonotype. This chain connects TRBV29-1 to TRBJ1-6, with D maybe TRBD1 (5 bases). The germline V gene has CDR1 SQVTM and CDR2 ANQGSEA. The CDR3 totals 13 residues. V lost 5 bases, J lost 9 bases, and 14 bases lay in between. CDR3 DNA sequence: TGCAGCGTTCGGGACGGGGAAAGTTCACCCCTCCACTTT. Encoded protein: CSVRDGESSPLHF. Full variable domain (rest looked up from reference TRBV29-1 and TRBJ1-6): SAVISQKPSRDICQRGTSLTIQCQVDSQVTMMFWYRQQPGQSLTLIATANQGSEATYESGFVIDKFPISRPNLTFSTLTVSNMSPEDSSIYLCSVRDGESSPLHFGNGTRLTVT.

In this sample, this clonotype turned up many times. J is TRBJ2-1 and V is TRBV18, with 11 nucleotides matching TRBD1. Unmatched junction bases numbered 14, after V lost 5 bases and J lost 8 bases. Germline CDR1 is KGHSH and CDR2 is LQKENI. The CDR3 is 17 residues long. The CDR3 protein is CASSMKSTGTGGDEQFF. The CDR3 nucleotides are TGTGCCAGCTCAATGAAGAGTACCGGGACAGGGGGAGATGAGCAGTTCTTC.

Points on this clonotype: One junction end does not reproduce the germline sequence, and a read error may be involved. The chain has TRBV7-9 and TRBJ1-6; D call uncertain. CDR1 SEHNR and CDR2 FQNEAQ come from the germline V gene (reference sequence). The CDR3 has 12 residues. This chain's CDR3 is CATSRVDGPLHF. The CDR3 DNA reads TGTGCCACCAGCAGAGTAGATGGTCCCCTCCACTTT.

The sample holds many counts of this clonotype. The chain is built from TRBV7-9 and TRBJ2-1, with TRBD1 matching 8 bases. This CDR3 spans 15 amino acids. J gave up 5 bases and V 3 bases, and 6 bases lay outside the gene matches. CDR1 and CDR2 (germline): SEHNR, FQNEAQ (reference sequence). DNA of the CDR3: TGTGCCAGCAGCTTCTCAGGGGGCAGGGACAATGAGCAGTTCTTC. Encoded protein: CASSFSGGRDNEQFF.

This clonotype was observed at least ten times. The genes are TRBV7-8 and TRBJ2-1, with a possible D match to TRBD2 (7 bases). This CDR3 spans 18 amino acids. V was clipped by 7 bases and J by 5 bases, with 27 bases between them. From germline, CDR1 is SGHVS and CDR2 FQNEAQ. CDR3 in DNA: TGTGCCAGCACCTACACTAGGGGGGGGCGGGAGTCCCACAATGAGCAGTTCTTC. Translation: CASTYTRGGRESHNEQFF.

In this sample, this clonotype turned up a few times. The genes are TRBV28 and TRBJ2-3, with D unclear. Looked up from germline, CDR1 is MDHEN and CDR2 is SYDVKM. V gave up 4 bases and J gave up 3 bases, with 14 bases separating them. The CDR3 is 15 amino acids. The chain's CDR3 is CASSSPPATTDTQYF. In nucleotides, the CDR3 is TGTGCCAGCAGTTCCCCCCCCGCTACGACAGATACGCAGTATTTT.

The chain carries TRBV6-1 and TRBJ2-1, with D tentatively TRBD2 (5 bases). This CDR3 is 14 amino acids long. Germline CDR1 is MNHNS and CDR2 is SASEGT. Between the trimmed V and J ends, which lost 6 bases and 9 bases, there was a span of 18 bases. The CDR3 DNA is TGTGCCAGCAGGGGCCAAAGGGAGAGCAGTGAGCAGTTCTTC. It specifies CASRGQRESSEQFF.

This clonotype was counted a few times. The chain couples TRBV6-1 to TRBJ1-2; maybe TRBD1 (6 bases). Germline V gene sequence: CDR1 MNHNS, CDR2 SASEGT. V lost 8 bases to trimming and J lost 6 bases, with 16 bases between them. CDR3 length equals 13 residues. The chain's CDR3 is CASRQNREDGYTF. In DNA form, the CDR3 reads TGTGCCAGCCGACAAAACAGGGAGGATGGCTACACCTTC.